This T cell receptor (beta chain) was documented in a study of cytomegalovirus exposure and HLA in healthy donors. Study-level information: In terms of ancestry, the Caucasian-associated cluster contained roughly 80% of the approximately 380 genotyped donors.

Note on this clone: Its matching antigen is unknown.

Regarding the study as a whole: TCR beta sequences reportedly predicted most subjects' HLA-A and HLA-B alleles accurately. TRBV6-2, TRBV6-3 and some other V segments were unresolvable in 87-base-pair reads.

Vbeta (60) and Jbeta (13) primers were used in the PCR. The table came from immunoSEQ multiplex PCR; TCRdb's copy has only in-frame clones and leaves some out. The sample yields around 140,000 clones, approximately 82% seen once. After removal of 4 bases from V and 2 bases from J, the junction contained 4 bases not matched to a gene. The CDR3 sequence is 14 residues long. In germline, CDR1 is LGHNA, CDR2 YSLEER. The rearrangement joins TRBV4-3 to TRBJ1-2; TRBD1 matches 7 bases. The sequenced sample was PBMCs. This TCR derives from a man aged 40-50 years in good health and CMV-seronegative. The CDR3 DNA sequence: TGCGCCAGCAGCCCAGACAGGGTGAACTATGGCTACACCTTC. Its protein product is CASSPDRVNYGYTF.